The 24 T cell receptor beta chains below all came from one sample that was sequenced in a study of CD8+CD57+ T cells in acquired aplastic anemia. The patients chosen for sequencing had shown expansion of CD8+CD57+ cells (detected by flow cytometry). Genomic DNA provided the template from which TCR beta VDJ and CDR3 profiles were obtained. TCRdb analysed the reads with MiXCR anew, one entry per CDR3 protein. Found here are approximately 95,000 distinct CDR3 sequences, 65% to 70% of them singletons; the top ten hold about 60%. Source material: sorted CD4+, CD8+, or CD8+CD57+ T cells (not recorded which) from PBMCs. The receptors originated from a human donor with aplastic anemia.

CDR3 sequence: CASSFNQGPGYTYEQYF. DNA for the CDR3: TGTGCCAGCAGCTTTAACCAAGGTCCAGGGTATACCTACGAGCAGTACTTC. This chain uses TRBV7-8 with TRBJ2-7; TRBD1 might be the D (5 bases). Trimming shortened V by 3 bases and J by 2 bases, and 20 bases separated the two germline ends. The germline gives CDR1 SGHVS, CDR2 FQNEAQ. The length of the CDR3 is 17 residues.

This chain joins TRBV10-3 and TRBJ2-1; 10 nucleotides match TRBD1. CDR3 size: 14 residues. With V trimmed by 4 bases and J by 4 bases, 1 base remained unmatched. Germline CDR1 is ENHRY and CDR2 is SYGVKD. In nucleotides, the CDR3 is TGTGCCATCAGTGCGGGACAGGGGTACAATGAGCAGTTCTTC. This sequence encodes CAISAGQGYNEQFF.

The CDR3 is CAISEGATTYGYTF. The CDR3 DNA reads TGTGCCATCAGTGAGGGAGCGACGACCTATGGCTACACCTTC. The rearrangement uses TRBV10-3 and TRBJ1-2; no clear D. CDR3 length: 14 amino acids. The V and J ends lost 2 bases and 4 bases respectively, with 11 bases between them. Germline V CDR1 and CDR2: ENHRY, SYGVKD.

This clonotype appeared many times. V gene TRBV5-6 combines with J gene TRBJ2-2; D is undetermined. V was shortened by 2 bases and J by 4 bases, with 12 bases between the two germline ends. The CDR3 extends over 15 amino acids. Germline lookup yields CDR1 SGHDT and CDR2 YYEEEE. In nucleotides, the CDR3 is TGTGCCAGCAGCTTACGATGGTGGCCCACCGGGGAGCTGTTTTTT. Encoded protein: CASSLRWWPTGELFF.

The chain employs TRBV20-1 and TRBJ2-7, with a tentative D call TRBD2 (6 bases). Germline loops: CDR1 DFQATT, CDR2 SNEGSKA (reference sequence). V lost 3 bases, J lost 0 bases, and 15 bases lay in between. CDR3 size: 15 residues. The CDR3 coding sequence is TGCAGTGCTAGCCCTAGCGCCCTAAGCTCCTACGAGCAGTACTTC. Its protein is CSASPSALSSYEQYF.

The chain joins TRBV4-2 to TRBJ2-7; unclear D gene. The length of the CDR3 is 12 residues. V dropped 0 bases and J dropped 5 bases, with 5 bases sitting between them. Germline assignment: CDR1 LGHNA and CDR2 YNFKEQ. This chain's CDR3 is CASSQDPDEQYF. The CDR3, as DNA: TGTGCCAGCAGCCAAGATCCGGACGAGCAGTACTTC.

This chain links TRBV20-1 with TRBJ2-1; unclear D gene. Germline V gene lookup returns CDR1 DFQATT and CDR2 SNEGSKA (reference sequence). Between the trimmed V and J ends, which lost 3 bases and 9 bases, there was a span of 12 bases. CDR3 length: 12 residues. This CDR3 is CSASLGNGEQFF. In DNA form, the CDR3 reads TGCAGTGCTAGTCTGGGTAACGGTGAGCAGTTCTTC.

The chain joins TRBV4-1 to TRBJ1-5; possibly TRBD1 for D (5 bases). Germline V CDR1 and CDR2: MGHRA, YSYEKL. Trimming left V 1 base short and J 0 bases short, with 16 bases between. The CDR3 has 18 amino acids. The CDR3 reads CASSQGQAGGYSNQPQHF. CDR3 DNA: TGCGCCAGCAGCCAAGGGCAGGCCGGGGGATATAGCAATCAGCCCCAGCATTTT.

The J gene is TRBJ1-6, the V gene TRBV2; possible D gene TRBD1, 5 bases. Germline CDR1 reads SNHLY; CDR2 reads FYNNEI. CDR3 length equals 16 residues. V was cut by 8 bases and J by 5 bases, with 19 bases left in between. CDR3 residues: CASLLRGVIDNSPLHF. The CDR3 nucleotides read TGTGCCAGCCTATTAAGGGGCGTAATTGATAATTCACCCCTCCACTTT.

The chain employs TRBV7-8 and TRBJ2-7; no firm D call. This CDR3 has 13 amino acids. V lost 1 base and J lost 9, with 13 bases in between. CDR1 and CDR2 (germline): SGHVS, FQNEAQ. CDR3 sequence (DNA): TGTGCCAGCAGCTTAGTCGATTTTGATGGGCAGTACTTC. It yields the protein CASSLVDFDGQYF.

The rearrangement uses TRBV2 and TRBJ2-6; D uncertain. Trimming pared 4 bases from V and 2 bases from J, leaving 9 bases between. Germline V CDR1 and CDR2: SNHLY, FYNNEI. The CDR3 extends over 15 amino acids. The CDR3 DNA follows: TGTGCCAGCAGTGGGCAAAGGACTGGGGCCAACGTCCTGACTTTC. It translates to CASSGQRTGANVLTF. The full variable domain, completed using reference TRBV2 and TRBJ2-6, is EPEVTQTPSHQVTQMGQEVILRCVPISNHLYFYWYRQILGQKVEFLVSFYNNEISEKSEIFDDQFSVERPDGSNFTLKIRSTKLEDSAMYFCASSGQRTGANVLTFGAGSRLTVL.

The chain carries TRBV29-1 and TRBJ2-1; 11 bases map to TRBD2. The trim removed 4 bases at V and 7 bases at J, leaving 6 bases unmatched. Looked up from germline, CDR1 is SQVTM and CDR2 is ANQGSEA. This CDR3 spans 14 amino acids. The DNA of the CDR3 is TGCAGCGTTGTTAGGGCTAGCGGGAGGAATGAGCAGTTCTTC. Encoded protein: CSVVRASGRNEQFF.

In this sample, this clonotype turned up once. This chain links TRBV7-9 with TRBJ2-7, with unresolved D. CDR3 length equals 12 residues. The germline CDR1 and CDR2 sequences are SEHNR and FQNEAQ (reference sequence). V shed 4 bases and J shed 2 bases, with 6 bases lying between them. The CDR3 region is CASSSKAYEQYF. The CDR3 bases are TGTGCCAGCAGCTCTAAAGCCTACGAGCAGTACTTC.

The V and J genes are TRBV20-1 and TRBJ1-5; the match to TRBD1 covers 8 bases. The CDR3 is made up of 14 amino acids. In germline, CDR1 is DFQATT, CDR2 SNEGSKA (reference sequence). V was clipped by 6 bases and J by 5 bases; unmatched bases: 9. CDR3 loop: CSARDRLGYQPQHF. The CDR3 DNA follows: TGCAGTGCCAGGGACAGGCTGGGGTATCAGCCCCAGCATTTT.

The V and J genes are TRBV2 and TRBJ2-7; D gene ambiguous. The V end lost 2 bases, the J end lost 6 bases, and 8 bases lay between the germline ends. Germline-derived CDR1 and CDR2 are SNHLY and FYNNEI. There are 12 residues in the CDR3. This CDR3 reads CASSEYASEQYF. CDR3 coding DNA: TGTGCCAGCAGTGAATACGCCAGCGAGCAGTACTTC.

This sequence joins TRBV29-1 and TRBJ1-1; D is perhaps TRBD1 (5 bases). Trimming shortened V by 7 bases and J by 3 bases, and 15 bases separated the two germline ends. Germline CDR1 reads SQVTM; CDR2 reads ANQGSEA. CDR3 length: 13 residues. CDR3 sequence reads: CSATGRGYTEAFF. For the CDR3, the DNA is TGCAGCGCTACGGGACGAGGGTACACTGAAGCTTTCTTT. The whole variable domain, remainder taken from reference TRBV29-1 and TRBJ1-1, is SAVISQKPSRDICQRGTSLTIQCQVDSQVTMMFWYRQQPGQSLTLIATANQGSEATYESGFVIDKFPISRPNLTFSTLTVSNMSPEDSSIYLCSATGRGYTEAFFGQGTRLTVV.

This chain uses TRBV2 with TRBJ1-6, with 7 positions matching TRBD1. Germline CDR1 SNHLY, CDR2 FYNNEI. Trimming cost V 5 bases and J 7 bases; bases outside gene matches: 5. CDR3 length: 14 amino acids. The CDR3 here is CASSPETGNSPLHF. CDR3 DNA sequence: TGTGCCAGCAGTCCGGAGACAGGGAATTCACCCCTCCACTTT.

Concerning this clonotype: An end of the junction does not agree with germline; a read error may underlie this. The rearrangement joins TRBV12-3 or TRBV12-4 to TRBJ1-4, with D unresolved. The CDR3 is 13 residues long. The CDR3 here is CASGLRLNEKLFF. In nucleotides, the CDR3 is TGTGCCAGCGGTTTAAGATTGAATGAAAAGCTGTTTTTT.

The V and J genes are TRBV7-9 and TRBJ2-7; 9 nucleotides line up with TRBD1. The CDR3 contains 15 residues. J gave up 3 bases and V 5 bases, and 8 bases lay outside the gene matches. Germline values: CDR1 SEHNR, CDR2 FQNEAQ (reference sequence). CDR3 DNA: TGTGCCAGCAGCGCCCTACAGGGGGCCGGCTACGAGCAGTACTTC. It encodes CASSALQGAGYEQYF.

The chain joins TRBV20-1 to TRBJ2-3; weak D call: TRBD2 (7 bases). Looked up from germline, CDR1 is DFQATT and CDR2 is SNEGSKA (reference sequence). V dropped 0 bases and J dropped 4 bases, with 17 bases sitting between them. This CDR3 comprises 16 residues. In nucleotides, the CDR3 is TGCAGTGCTAGAGAAGTGGGGGGGCTGGAGCCAGATACGCAGTATTTT. It codes for CSAREVGGLEPDTQYF.

The chain has TRBV19 and TRBJ2-3, with 9 bases matching TRBD1. The junction had 14 bases not matched to a gene; V was cut back by 10 bases and J by 3 bases. Germline values: CDR1 LNHDA, CDR2 SQIVND (reference sequence). This CDR3 spans 16 amino acids. CDR3 DNA sequence: TGTGCCACCGCAACTCCGGGACAGGGAGGGACAGATACGCAGTATTTT. The encoded protein is CATATPGQGGTDTQYF.

Many counts were recorded for this clonotype. The chain recombines TRBV20-1 with TRBJ2-1; 9 nucleotides line up with TRBD2. V was pared by 5 bases and J by 5 bases, with 7 bases of the junction left unmatched. The CDR3 has 14 amino acids. CDR1 is DFQATT, CDR2 SNEGSKA, per germline (reference sequence). The chain's CDR3 is CSAGGLAGNNEQFF. The CDR3 DNA reads as TGCAGTGCTGGCGGGCTAGCGGGGAACAATGAGCAGTTCTTC.

In nucleotides, the CDR3 is TGTGCCAGCAGTTTGTGGACAGGGCAGGGCGAGCAGTACTTC. Its protein product is CASSLWTGQGEQYF. The V call is TRBV28, the J call TRBJ2-7; 8 bases fit TRBD1. This CDR3 comprises 14 residues. The J segment lost 6 bases and the V segment lost 3 bases, leaving 7 bases of the junction unmatched. Per the germline V gene, CDR1 is MDHEN and CDR2 is SYDVKM.

The chain combines TRBV7-9 with TRBJ1-2, with D unresolved. V was pared by 7 bases and J by 3 bases, with 12 bases between. Germline lookup yields CDR1 SEHNR and CDR2 FQNEAQ (reference sequence). The CDR3 sequence is 13 residues long. CDR3 protein: CASTRSSYYGYTF. CDR3 coding DNA: TGTGCCAGCACCCGTAGCAGCTACTATGGCTACACCTTC.